The T cell receptor (beta chain) described here comes from a study of PD-1 blockade in classical Hodgkin lymphoma. Study-wide context: Patients were treated with nivolumab at 3 mg/kg, and this was given intravenously every 2 weeks. Whole-study results and caveats: Still unresolved is the cause of the repertoire differences, which may be disease activity or prior therapy. Reports described newly diagnosed patients as having lower baseline TCR diversity than healthy donors. Exclusion applied to patients who initiated nivolumab less than 1 year following ASCT.

Comments on this clone: What it binds is unknown.

With no exception, relapse followed autologous stem cell transplantation in all patients, and brentuximab vedotin exposure varied. Profiled with immunoSEQ multiplex PCR; TCRdb holds only in-frame clones, not every one. Of tens of thousands of clones in the sample, about 93% were seen once. The CDR3 consists of 15 residues. Trimming took off 5 bases at V and 2 bases at J, with 13 bases between the two ends. Germline V lookup: CDR1 SGHAT, CDR2 FQNNGV. The sequence was obtained from a human donor with classical Hodgkin lymphoma. Sequenced material: peripheral blood mononuclear cells (PBMCs), taken at baseline. This chain links TRBV11-2 with TRBJ2-1; D may be TRBD1 (6 bases). CDR3 DNA: TGTGCCAGCAGCATAGGGGGAGTCGCCTACAATGAGCAGTTCTTC. Amino acid sequence: CASSIGGVAYNEQFF.